Below, 25 T cell receptor beta chains from the same sample are listed, as sequenced in a study of T cells in narcolepsy. The assay was immunoSEQ multiplex PCR, and TCRdb's table has in-frame clones only and misses some. The repertoire consists of around 30,000 clones, with approximately 80% occurring once and the leading ten covering over 2%. Sequencing used memory (CD45RA-) CD4+ T cells from blood. The receptors stem from a human donor in good health.

This clone was detected once. The genes are TRBV9 and TRBJ1-5, with a possible D match to TRBD1 (5 bases). Germline lookup yields CDR1 SGDLS and CDR2 YYNGEE. CDR3 length: 13 amino acids. The V end lost 0 bases, the J end lost 7 bases, and 8 bases lay between the germline ends. CDR3: CASSVDGAQPQHF. CDR3 in DNA: TGTGCCAGCAGCGTAGACGGGGCCCAGCCCCAGCATTTT.

This clone was observed a handful of times. The chain joins TRBV6-1 to TRBJ2-3; D not resolved. V was cut by 6 bases and J by 6 bases, with 10 bases left in between. Germline lookup yields CDR1 MNHNS and CDR2 SASEGT. The CDR3 spans 12 residues. This CDR3 reads CASRPGRDTQYF. Here the CDR3 DNA reads TGTGCCAGCAGGCCGGGCCGGGATACGCAGTATTTT.

J is TRBJ1-1 and V is TRBV11-3; D is unresolved. The CDR3 is 13 amino acids. Germline V gene data show CDR1 as SGHNT and CDR2 as YENEEA. The V end lost 2 bases, the J end lost 1 base, and 5 bases lay between the germline ends. The CDR3 nucleotides read TGTGCCAGCAGCTTAAATCAGAACACTGAAGCTTTCTTT. Its translation: CASSLNQNTEAFF.

V usage is TRBV5-1 and J usage is TRBJ2-5; 7 bases are a match to TRBD2. The J call may be in error: the DNA end matches TRBJ2-7 better. Germline CDR1 and CDR2: SGHRS and YFSETQ. The CDR3 is 15 residues long. CDR3 nucleotides: TGCGCCAGCAGATATGGGGAGGGTCCCTACTACGAGCAGTACTTC. Its translation: CASRYGEGPYYEQYF.

This rearrangement joins TRBV11-3 to TRBJ2-6, with 8 bases lining up with TRBD1. J was trimmed by 1 base and V by 6 bases; bases with no gene match: 11. The CDR3 is 18 amino acids. Per germline, CDR1 SGHNT and CDR2 YENEEA. The CDR3 sequence is CASRSAQGAYSGANVLTF. CDR3 coding DNA: TGTGCCAGCAGATCTGCTCAGGGGGCATATTCTGGGGCCAACGTCCTGACTTTC.

To note about this clone: This sample includes further DNA sequences coding for the same CDR3. The chain couples TRBV5-4 to TRBJ1-2; TRBD1 is a possible D gene (6 bases). CDR3 length: 13 amino acids. Germline V gives CDR1 SGHNT, CDR2 YYREEE (reference sequence). The V gene lost 5 bases and the J gene lost 8 bases, with 16 bases spanning the gap. The CDR3 is CASRRAGEEGYTF. CDR3 sequence (DNA): TGTGCCAGCAGGCGGGCAGGGGAAGAGGGCTACACCTTC.

On this clone: Relative to the germline gene, one junction end is altered; a read error may explain this. The V gene is TRBV30, the J gene TRBJ1-1; 12 positions match TRBD1. Germline CDR1 is GTSNPN and CDR2 is SVGIG (reference sequence). This CDR3 has 12 amino acids. In nucleotides, the CDR3 is TGTGCCTGGAGTGTAAGGGACAGGGGGCCAATCTTT. It yields the protein CAWSVRDRGPIF. The complete variable domain, with remaining parts taken from reference TRBV30 and TRBJ1-1, reads SQTIHQWPATLVQPVGSPLSLECTVEGTSNPNLYWYRQAAGRGLQLLFYSVGIGQISSEVPQNLSASRPQDRQFILSSKKLLLSDSGFYLCAWSVRDRGPIFGQGTRLTVV.

CDR3 sequence reads: CASQATASYGYTF. The CDR3 region has the DNA TGTGCCAGCCAGGCGACAGCTTCCTATGGCTACACCTTC. The J gene is TRBJ1-2, the V gene TRBV6-6, with D possibly being TRBD1 (5 bases). CDR1 MNHNY and CDR2 SVGAGI come from the germline V gene (reference sequence). The ends were cut back, 8 bases at V and 4 bases at J, with 14 bases in the middle. There are 13 residues in the CDR3.

The chain has TRBV6-5 and TRBJ2-3; no definite D call. Trimming pared 2 bases from V and 3 bases from J, leaving 9 bases between. Germline CDR1 reads MNHEY; CDR2 reads SVGAGI. This CDR3 region has 14 residues. CDR3 amino acids: CASSYRVETDTQYF. The CDR3 nucleotides are TGTGCCAGCAGTTACCGGGTCGAGACAGATACGCAGTATTTT.

The chain joins TRBV5-1 to TRBJ1-1; the D is unclear. The germline V gene encodes CDR1 SGHRS and CDR2 YFSETQ. The length of the CDR3 is 15 residues. Trimming removed 3 bases at V and 4 bases at J, with 16 bases between. The CDR3 sequence: CASSSEDASVTEAFF. CDR3 bases: TGCGCCAGCAGCTCGGAAGACGCATCGGTCACTGAAGCTTTCTTT.

The table lists this clone with a count of one. The chain is built from TRBV7-8 and TRBJ2-6, with no clear D. This CDR3 region has 19 residues. CDR1 and CDR2 from the germline V gene are SGHVS and FQNEAQ. Trimming took 1 base from V and 0 from J, leaving 16 bases between them. The CDR3 DNA is TGTGCCAGCAGCTTAGAACCGAGAGGACGAGCCTCTGGGGCCAACGTCCTGACTTTC. Amino acids: CASSLEPRGRASGANVLTF.

V is TRBV5-1 and J is TRBJ1-5, with D hard to call. Germline lookup yields CDR1 SGHRS and CDR2 YFSETQ. The CDR3 loop spans 17 amino acids. Trimming stripped 0 bases from V and 3 bases from J, with 16 bases between. As DNA, the CDR3 is TGCGCCAGCAGCTTGGGAGGTGTGGCCGGAGACAATCAGCCCCAGCATTTT. Translating gives CASSLGGVAGDNQPQHF.

The rearrangement joins TRBV5-6 to TRBJ1-2, with a weak D call TRBD1 (5 bases). This CDR3 is 16 amino acids long. Trimming stripped 5 bases from V and 8 bases from J, with 25 bases between. Germline V gives CDR1 SGHDT, CDR2 YYEEEE. The DNA of the CDR3 is TGTGCCAGCAGGGAACTCAGAGGGACGAACGGGGAAGGCTACACCTTC. Translating it yields CASRELRGTNGEGYTF.

The J gene is TRBJ2-5, the V gene TRBV2, with D perhaps matching TRBD2 (6 bases). Germline V gives CDR1 SNHLY, CDR2 FYNNEI. The CDR3 covers 15 residues. Trimming shortened V by 1 base and J by 5 bases, and 14 bases separated the two germline ends. CDR3 sequence: CASSEGGGGKETQYF. CDR3 coding DNA: TGTGCCAGCAGTGAAGGGGGAGGAGGGAAGGAGACCCAGTACTTC.

The chain links TRBV15 to TRBJ2-1, with 11 nucleotides matching TRBD2. CDR1 is LNHNV and CDR2 is YYDKDF in the germline V gene (reference sequence). V was clipped by 5 bases and J by 9 bases; unmatched bases: 9. The CDR3 length is 15 residues. CDR3 sequence: CATSFTGTSGFEQFF. The CDR3 nucleotides are TGTGCCACCAGCTTTACCGGGACTAGCGGTTTTGAGCAGTTCTTC.

This clone was recorded once. The rearrangement joins TRBV7-9 to TRBJ1-6; D gene uncertain. CDR1 is SEHNR, CDR2 FQNEAQ, per germline (reference sequence). V lost 1 base and J 13 bases, leaving 11 bases between the germline ends. The CDR3 has 13 amino acids. CDR3 DNA: TGTGCCAGCAGCTTAGACAGTCGTTCGCCCCTCCACTTT. Protein product: CASSLDSRSPLHF.

This chain connects TRBV18 to TRBJ2-7, with TRBD2 matching 10 bases. Germline CDR1 is KGHSH and CDR2 is LQKENI. The CDR3 extends over 16 amino acids. Losses at the gene ends were 2 bases for V and 0 bases for J; bases not matched to a gene: 4. The CDR3 coding sequence is TGTGCCAGCTCACCAACCCCTAGCGGGAGCTCCTACGAGCAGTACTTC. Its translation is CASSPTPSGSSYEQYF.

The CDR3 reads CASSQGAGTYGYTF. The CDR3 bases are TGCGCCAGCAGCCAGGGGGCTGGTACGTATGGCTACACCTTC. V and J are TRBV4-1 and TRBJ1-2; maybe TRBD1 (6 bases). Germline CDR1 and CDR2: MGHRA and YSYEKL. With 3 bases removed from V and 5 bases from J, the gap between germline ends came to 13 bases. This CDR3 has 14 amino acids.

This clone was found a few times. The rearrangement uses TRBV18 and TRBJ2-4; unclear D gene. Germline values: CDR1 KGHSH, CDR2 LQKENI. The CDR3 runs to 14 residues. V was trimmed by 3 bases and J by 7 bases, leaving 13 bases between them. In nucleotides, the CDR3 is TGTGCCAGCTCACCCGTGGAAAGGGCGAACATTCAGTACTTC. As protein: CASSPVERANIQYF.

The chain recombines TRBV7-2 with TRBJ1-2; D is unclear. This CDR3 comprises 14 residues. V was pared by 3 bases and J by 0 bases, with 8 bases between. Looked up from germline, CDR1 is SGHTA and CDR2 is FQGNSA. The CDR3: CASSFQAPNYGYTF. CDR3 coding DNA: TGTGCCAGCAGCTTCCAGGCCCCTAACTATGGCTACACCTTC.

The genes are TRBV5-6 and TRBJ1-2; the match to TRBD1 covers 11 bases. The V gene end was trimmed by 3 bases and the J gene end by 7 bases; junction bases not matched to a gene: 8. The CDR3 contains 15 residues. Per germline, CDR1 SGHDT and CDR2 YYEEEE. The CDR3 DNA follows: TGTGCCAGCAGCTCTCGTGGGACAGGGGGGCTTGGCTACACCTTC. Protein: CASSSRGTGGLGYTF.

This sequence joins TRBV20-1 and TRBJ2-7; tentatively, D is TRBD1 or TRBD2 (5 bases each). V was clipped by 7 bases and J by 3 bases, with 10 bases between them. Germline V gene sequence: CDR1 DFQATT, CDR2 SNEGSKA (reference sequence). The CDR3 spans 11 residues. The CDR3 sequence is CSGRGDYEQYF. The CDR3 DNA is TGCAGTGGACGAGGGGACTACGAGCAGTACTTC.

Of note for this clone: An end of the junction differs from the germline gene, which may be a read error. The chain carries TRBV7-7 and TRBJ2-1, with D possibly being TRBD2 (6 bases). Germline V CDR1 and CDR2: SSHAT, FNYEAQ (reference sequence). CDR3 size: 18 residues. Here the CDR3 DNA reads TGTGCTAGCAGCCCCAGCGCGGGTTTAGGGACTTTGGTTGATGAGCAGTTCTTC. It specifies CASSPSAGLGTLVDEQFF. Full variable domain (missing parts from reference TRBV7-7 and TRBJ2-1): GAGVSQSPRYKVTKRGQDVTLRCDPISSHATLYWYQQALGQGPEFLTYFNYEAQPDKSGLPSDRFSAERPEGSISTLTIQRTEQRDSAMYRCASSPSAGLGTLVDEQFFGPGTRLTVL.

The chain joins TRBV29-1 to TRBJ1-2, with D possibly being TRBD1 (6 bases). Germline CDR1 and CDR2: SQVTM and ANQGSEA. The V end was cut by 6 bases, the J end by 1 base, with 21 bases between. The CDR3 covers 16 residues. Written as DNA, the CDR3 is TGCAGCGTGGGATATAGGGGGGGAGAGGTTAACTATGGCTACACCTTC. Translated: CSVGYRGGEVNYGYTF.

The CDR3 sequence: CASSLVADEQFF. The CDR3 nucleotides are TGTGCCAGCAGCTTAGTGGCAGATGAGCAGTTCTTC. V usage is TRBV7-6 and J usage is TRBJ2-1; D gene unclear. The V end was cut by 1 base, the J end by 8 bases, with 6 bases between. Germline CDR1 is SGHVS and CDR2 is FNYEAQ. The CDR3 has 12 residues.